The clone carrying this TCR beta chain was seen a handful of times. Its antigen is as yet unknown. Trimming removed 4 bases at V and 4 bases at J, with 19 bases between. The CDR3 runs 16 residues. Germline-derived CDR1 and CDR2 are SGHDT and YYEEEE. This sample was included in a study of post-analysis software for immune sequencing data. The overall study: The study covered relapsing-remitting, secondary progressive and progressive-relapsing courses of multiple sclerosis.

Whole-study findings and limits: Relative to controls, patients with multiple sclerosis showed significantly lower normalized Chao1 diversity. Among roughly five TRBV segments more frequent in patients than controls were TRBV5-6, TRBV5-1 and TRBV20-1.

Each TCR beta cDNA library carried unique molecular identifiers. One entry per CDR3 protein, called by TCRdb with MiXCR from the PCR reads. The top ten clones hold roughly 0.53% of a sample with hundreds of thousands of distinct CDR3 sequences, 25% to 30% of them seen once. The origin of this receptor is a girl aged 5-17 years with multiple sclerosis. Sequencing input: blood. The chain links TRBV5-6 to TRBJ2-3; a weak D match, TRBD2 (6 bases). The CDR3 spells CASSLRGVRGADTQYF. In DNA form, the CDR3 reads TGTGCCAGCAGCCTCCGCGGGGTGAGAGGGGCAGATACGCAGTATTTT.